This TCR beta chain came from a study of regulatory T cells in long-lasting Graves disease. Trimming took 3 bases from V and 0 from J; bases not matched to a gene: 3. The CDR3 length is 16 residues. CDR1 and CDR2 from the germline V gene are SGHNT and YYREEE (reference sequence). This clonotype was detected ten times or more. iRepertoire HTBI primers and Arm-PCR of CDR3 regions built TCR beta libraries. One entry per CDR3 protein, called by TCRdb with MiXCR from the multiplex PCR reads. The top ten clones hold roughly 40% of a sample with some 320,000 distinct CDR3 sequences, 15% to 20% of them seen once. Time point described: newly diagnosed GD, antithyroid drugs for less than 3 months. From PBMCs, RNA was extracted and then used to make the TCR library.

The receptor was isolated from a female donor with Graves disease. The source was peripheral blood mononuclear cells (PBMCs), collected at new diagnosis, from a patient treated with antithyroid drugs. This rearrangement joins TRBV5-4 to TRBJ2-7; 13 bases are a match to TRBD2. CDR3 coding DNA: TGTGCCAGCAGCTGGGGACTAGCGGGGAGCTCCTACGAGCAGTACTTC. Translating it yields CASSWGLAGSSYEQYF. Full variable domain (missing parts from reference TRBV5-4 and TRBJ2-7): ETGVTQSPTHLIKTRGQQVTLRCSSQSGHNTVSWYQQALGQGPQFIFQYYREEENGRGNFPPRFSGLQFPNYSSELNVNALELDDSALYLCASSWGLAGSSYEQYFGPGTRLTVT.